This is a list of T cell receptor beta chains from one sample in a study of T cell responses to AZD1222 COVID-19 vaccine. Assay used: immunoSEQ multiplex PCR; TCRdb lists only in-frame clones, some missing. This table has around 160,000 clones, 91% appearing once. The specimen was peripheral blood, collected 28 days after the second AZD1222 dose. The receptors derive from an adult who received the AZD1222 COVID-19 vaccine. CDR3s include the opening cysteine and the closing phenylalanine or tryptophan. A D gene is named only where the DNA matches it firmly. Where a row states a size, it is once, few, many or the class of an expanded clone; other rows omit it.

V gene	D gene	clone size	J gene	CDR3 protein	CDR3 DNA
TRBV24-1	TRBD2	NA	TRBJ2-3	CATSDSYSIAGDTDTQYF	TGTGCCACCAGTGATTCCTACTCCATAGCGGGAGACACAGATACGCAGTATTTT
TRBV18	NA	NA	TRBJ1-1	CASSPRTDIMNTEAFF	TGTGCCAGCTCACCCCGGACGGACATTATGAACACTGAAGCTTTCTTT
TRBV5-1	TRBD1	NA	TRBJ1-4	CASSTRQGDNEKLFF	TGCGCCAGCAGCACCCGACAGGGAGATAATGAAAAACTGTTTTTT
TRBV5-1	NA	NA	TRBJ2-7	CASSLIYQGLEQYF	TGCGCCAGCAGTTTAATCTACCAGGGTCTCGAGCAGTACTTC
TRBV2	NA	NA	TRBJ1-4	CASSRGPGRNEKLFF	TGTGCCAGCAGCCGCGGGCCCGGCCGGAATGAAAAACTGTTTTTT
TRBV28	NA	NA	TRBJ1-5	CASSSTNQPQHF	TGTGCCAGCAGTTCCACTAATCAGCCCCAGCATTTT
TRBV7-9	TRBD2	NA	TRBJ2-1	CASSLASGLAGSEQFF	TGTGCCAGCAGCTTAGCATCGGGACTAGCGGGATCTGAGCAGTTCTTC
TRBV30	NA	NA	TRBJ2-5	CAWSVWGRVEQETQYF	TGTGCCTGGAGTGTATGGGGCAGGGTCGAGCAAGAGACCCAGTACTTC
TRBV19	TRBD2	NA	TRBJ2-5	CASSIGLAGGPMGTQYF	TGTGCCAGTAGTATAGGGCTGGCGGGAGGGCCCATGGGGACCCAGTACTTC
TRBV6-5	NA	NA	TRBJ1-3	CASSSTFDWGNTIYF	TGTGCCAGCAGTAGTACTTTTGACTGGGGAAACACCATATATTTT
TRBV14	NA	NA	TRBJ1-2	CASSQVTLFPSLNYGYTF	TGTGCCAGCAGCCAAGTTACTCTTTTCCCGAGCCTTAACTATGGCTACACCTTC
TRBV5-1	NA	NA	TRBJ1-1	CASSNSLNIHEAFF	TGCGCCAGCAGTAATTCACTGAACATACATGAAGCTTTCTTT
TRBV2	TRBD1	NA	TRBJ2-7	CATVTGNAYEQYF	TGTGCCACCGTGACAGGGAACGCCTACGAGCAGTACTTC
TRBV3-1/TRBV3-2	NA	NA	TRBJ1-2	CASSQGKDGYTF	TGTGCCAGCAGCCAAGGCAAGGATGGCTACACCTTC
TRBV10-3	TRBD1	NA	TRBJ1-3	CAISGRDSPGNTIYF	TGTGCCATCAGTGGGCGGGACAGCCCTGGAAACACCATATATTTT
TRBV21-1	NA	once	TRBJ2-1	CARTGTLGNEQFF	TGTGCCAGGACCGGGACCTTGGGGAATGAGCAGTTCTTC
TRBV4-2	NA	NA	TRBJ2-2	CASSQERGQRTGELFF	TGTGCCAGCAGCCAAGAACGCGGACAGAGGACCGGGGAGCTGTTTTTT
TRBV29-1	TRBD1	NA	TRBJ2-7	CSVRDRGYEQYF	TGCAGCGTCCGGGACAGGGGGTACGAGCAGTACTTC
TRBV11-3	TRBD2	NA	TRBJ2-1	CASSKAPGLATHEQFF	TGTGCCAGCAGCAAAGCCCCGGGACTAGCGACCCATGAGCAGTTCTTC
TRBV5-1	NA	once	TRBJ2-7	CASSVDIPYEQYF	TGCGCCAGCAGCGTGGACATCCCCTACGAGCAGTACTTC
TRBV3-1/TRBV3-2	TRBD2	NA	TRBJ2-7	CASSQEGTSGGYEQYF	TGTGCCAGCAGCCAAGAAGGGACTAGCGGGGGTTACGAGCAGTACTTC
TRBV5-1	NA	NA	TRBJ1-3	CASSLDGSSGNTIYF	TGCGCCAGCAGCTTGGACGGTAGCTCTGGAAACACCATATATTTT
TRBV6-5	NA	NA	TRBJ1-3	CASSYSNPGRHSTIYF	TGTGCCAGCAGTTACTCGAATCCAGGGAGGCACTCCACCATATATTTT
TRBV27	TRBD2	once	TRBJ2-1	CASSSKLAGAYNEQFF	TGTGCCAGCAGTTCGAAGCTAGCGGGAGCCTACAATGAGCAGTTCTTC
TRBV7-6	NA	NA	TRBJ1-5	CASSLGEMDQPQHF	TGTGCCAGCAGCTTGGGAGAAATGGATCAGCCCCAGCATTTT
TRBV6-6	NA	NA	TRBJ2-2	CASRSGTENTGELFF	TGTGCCAGCAGGTCCGGGACTGAGAACACCGGGGAGCTGTTTTTT